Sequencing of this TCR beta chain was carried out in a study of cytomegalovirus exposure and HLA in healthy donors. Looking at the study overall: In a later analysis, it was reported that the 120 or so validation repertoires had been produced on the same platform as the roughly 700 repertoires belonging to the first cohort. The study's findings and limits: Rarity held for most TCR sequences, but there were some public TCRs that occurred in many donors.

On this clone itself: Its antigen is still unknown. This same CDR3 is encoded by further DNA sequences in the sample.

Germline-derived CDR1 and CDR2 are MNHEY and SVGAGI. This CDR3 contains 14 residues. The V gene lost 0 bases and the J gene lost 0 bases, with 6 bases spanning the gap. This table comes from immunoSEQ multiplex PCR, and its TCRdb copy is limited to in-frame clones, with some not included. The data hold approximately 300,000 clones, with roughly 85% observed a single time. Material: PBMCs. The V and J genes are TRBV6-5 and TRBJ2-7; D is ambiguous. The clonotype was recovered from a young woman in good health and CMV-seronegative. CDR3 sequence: CASSYSSSSYEQYF. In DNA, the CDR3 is TGTGCCAGCAGTTACTCGTCCAGCTCCTACGAGCAGTACTTC.